This T cell receptor beta chain was sequenced during a study of human T cells and chemical hapten exposure. TCRdb re-called the RACE reads through MiXCR, storing one row per CDR3 protein. The sample contains about 380,000 distinct CDR3 sequences, 5.1% of which appear only once. Time point specified: pre-sensitization, week 0. The treatment denotes: therapeutic diphenylcyclopropenone sensitization with weekly scalp DPC. This clonotype was found many times. The TCR sequence derives from a woman aged 50 to 60 with alopecia areata. Some clones in this sample may be carry-over from other donors' samples. Material: whole blood, obtained in connection with sensitization to the hapten diphenylcyclopropenone (DPC).

Written as DNA, the CDR3 is TGTGCCACCAGTGATTCCCCTTACACCGGGGAGCTGTTTTTT. Its translation: CATSDSPYTGELFF. The V call is TRBV24-1, the J call TRBJ2-2, with D uncertain. CDR3 length: 14 residues. Trimming took off 2 bases at V and 3 bases at J, with 6 bases between the two ends. Germline V gene sequence: CDR1 KGHDR, CDR2 SFDVKD.